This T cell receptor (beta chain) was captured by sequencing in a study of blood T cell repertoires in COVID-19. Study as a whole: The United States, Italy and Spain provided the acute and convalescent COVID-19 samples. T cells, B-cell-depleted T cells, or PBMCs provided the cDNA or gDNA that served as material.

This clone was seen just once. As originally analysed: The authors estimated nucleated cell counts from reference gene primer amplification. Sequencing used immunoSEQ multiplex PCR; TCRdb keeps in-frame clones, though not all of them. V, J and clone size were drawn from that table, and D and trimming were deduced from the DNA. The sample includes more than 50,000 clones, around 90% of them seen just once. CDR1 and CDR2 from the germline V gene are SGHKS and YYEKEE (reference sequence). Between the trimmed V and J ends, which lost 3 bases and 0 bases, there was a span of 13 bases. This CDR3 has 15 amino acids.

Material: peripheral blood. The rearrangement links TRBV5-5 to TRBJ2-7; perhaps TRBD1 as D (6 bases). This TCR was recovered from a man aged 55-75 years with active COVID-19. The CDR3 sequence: CASSSRDTSSYEQYF. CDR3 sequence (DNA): TGTGCCAGCAGCTCCCGGGACACGAGCTCCTACGAGCAGTACTTC.